Listed below are T cell receptor beta chains from one sample, sequenced in a study of sequential checkpoint blockade in melanoma. Repertoires were generated with immunoSEQ multiplex PCR, while TCRdb's copy carries only in-frame clones and drops some. The top ten hold 4% to 5.5% of the sample, which has about 2,300 clones, 20% to 25% seen once. This material consisted of tumor tissue (inferred from file names), taken from a patient given nivolumab and ipilimumab in sequence. All receptors come from a human donor with melanoma. Each CDR3 is given with its conserved first and last residue. The D gene is left open where the match is weak.

j_gene	d_gene	v_gene	CDR3aa
TRBJ2-2	NA	TRBV4-1	CASSQEVRTGELFF
TRBJ1-1	TRBD1	TRBV28	CASSSPGTGGQTFF
TRBJ1-1	NA	TRBV28	CASSTLALSLNTEAFF
TRBJ1-5	NA	TRBV11-3	CASSPYPGNNQPQHF
TRBJ1-2	NA	TRBV6-8	CASRGVMGAHYGYTF
TRBJ2-1	NA	TRBV10-2	CASSDLDSYNEQFF
TRBJ2-5	TRBD2	TRBV11-3	CASSPGTSGGFQETQYF
TRBJ1-2	NA	TRBV6-8	CASSGRVGYGYTF
TRBJ1-6	NA	TRBV5-1	CASSFWGDISPLHF
TRBJ1-5	NA	TRBV4-1	CASSQEDRTNQPQHF
TRBJ2-2	NA	TRBV11-3	CASSDRLFTGELFF
TRBJ2-1	NA	TRBV28	CASSFRRERYYNEQFF
TRBJ1-5	NA	TRBV6-1	CASSEEGRGWDQPQHF
TRBJ2-5	TRBD2	TRBV11-3	CASRETSASQETQYF
TRBJ1-5	NA	TRBV11-3	CASSHGRAARGNQPQHF
TRBJ1-2	NA	TRBV11-3	CASSLFPETLDGYTF
TRBJ1-1	NA	TRBV5-1	CASSPVLGGTEAFF
TRBJ1-2	TRBD1	TRBV7-7	CASSPGQGRGNYGYTF
TRBJ1-1	NA	TRBV9	CASSVVGNRDTEAFF
TRBJ2-1	NA	TRBV19	CASRGWAASYNEQFF
TRBJ2-5	NA	TRBV11-3	CASSLVVGEETQYF
TRBJ1-5	NA	TRBV29-1	CSVGGSNQPQHF
TRBJ1-1	NA	TRBV28	CASRIRGLTEAFF
TRBJ1-1	NA	TRBV11-3	CASSLDDLTNTEAFF
TRBJ1-6	NA	TRBV11-3	CASSPKGSGSSPLHF
TRBJ2-7	NA	TRBV15	CAAASLPAKGVREQYF
TRBJ1-2	NA	TRBV28	CASSPPGPVHGYTF
TRBJ2-1	TRBD2	TRBV28	CASSLRASSGSRNEQFF
TRBJ1-5	NA	TRBV19	CASSIRETGSQHF